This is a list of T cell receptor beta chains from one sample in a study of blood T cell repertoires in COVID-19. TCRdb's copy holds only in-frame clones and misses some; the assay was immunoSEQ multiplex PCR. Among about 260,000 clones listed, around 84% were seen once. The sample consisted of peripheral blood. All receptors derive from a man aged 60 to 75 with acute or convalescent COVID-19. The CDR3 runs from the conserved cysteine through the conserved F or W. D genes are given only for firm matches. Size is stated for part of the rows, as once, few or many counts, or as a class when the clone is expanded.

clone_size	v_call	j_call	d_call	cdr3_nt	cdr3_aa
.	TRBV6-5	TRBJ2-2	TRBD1	TGTGCCAGCAGCTTAGGACAGGGAAGGTTAGGGGAGCTGTTTTTT	CASSLGQGRLGELFF
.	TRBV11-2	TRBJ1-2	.	TGTGCCAGCAGCTTACTGAGCAACTATGGCTACACCTTC	CASSLLSNYGYTF
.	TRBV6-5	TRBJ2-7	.	TGTGCCAGCAGTTACTCTATTGGGCCAGGCTCCTACGAGCAGTACTTC	CASSYSIGPGSYEQYF
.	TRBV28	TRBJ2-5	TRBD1	TGTGCCAGCGCGCGACAGGGGGAAGATGAGACCCAGTACTTC	CASARQGEDETQYF
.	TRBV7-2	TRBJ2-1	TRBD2	TGTGCCAGCAGCCCGCGGGGGGGGACAAGCTACAATGAGCAGTTCTTC	CASSPRGGTSYNEQFF
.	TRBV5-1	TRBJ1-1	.	TGCGCCAGCAGCGTACAGGGCGCGAACACTGAAGCTTTCTTT	CASSVQGANTEAFF
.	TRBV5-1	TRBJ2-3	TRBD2	TGCGCCAGCAGCTTGCTAGCGGGAGAGGGGGGCACAGATACGCAGTATTTT	CASSLLAGEGGTDTQYF
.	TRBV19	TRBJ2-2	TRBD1	TGTGCCAGTAGTCCACCGGGACAGGGTAAAGGCGGGGAGCTGTTTTTT	CASSPPGQGKGGELFF
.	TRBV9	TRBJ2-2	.	TGTGCCAGCAGCGTGGGTAGCGCTCCCGGGGAGCTGTTTTTT	CASSVGSAPGELFF
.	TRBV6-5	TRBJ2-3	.	TGTGCCAGCAGTTACGGTGGGATACTAGCAACAGATACGCAGTATTTT	CASSYGGILATDTQYF
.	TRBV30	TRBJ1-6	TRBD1	TGTGCCTGGACCCCGGGACAGTATAATTCACCCCTCCACTTT	CAWTPGQYNSPLHF
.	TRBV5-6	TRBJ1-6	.	TGTGCCAGCAGCTTGTCAGGGTGGGGGCGATCGGATTCACCCCTCCACTTT	CASSLSGWGRSDSPLHF
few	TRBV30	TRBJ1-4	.	TGTGCCTGGAGTGTATGGACTGATGCTGAAAAACTGTTTTTT	CAWSVWTDAEKLFF
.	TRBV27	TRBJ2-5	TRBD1	TGTGCCAGCAGTAAATTAGCCCGGACAGGGCACCAAGAGACCCAGTACTTC	CASSKLARTGHQETQYF
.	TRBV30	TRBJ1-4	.	TGTGCCTGGAGAGGGGCTGAAAAACTGTTTTTT	CAWRGAEKLFF
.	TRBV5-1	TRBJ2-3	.	TGCGCCAGCAGCTTGGAGATGGCGGGAACCACAGATACGCAGTATTTT	CASSLEMAGTTDTQYF
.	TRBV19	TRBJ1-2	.	TGTGCCAGTAGTTTCAGGGTGGAGAACTATGGCTACACCTTC	CASSFRVENYGYTF
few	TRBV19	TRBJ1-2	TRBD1	TGTGCCAGTACTCGGGGAACCGGGACAGGGAAGTACTATGGCTACACCTTC	CASTRGTGTGKYYGYTF
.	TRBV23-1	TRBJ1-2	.	TGCGCCAGCAGCCAATGTATCCCGAGGCTTCCCGAGGGCTACACCTTC	CASSQCIPRLPEGYTF
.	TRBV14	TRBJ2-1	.	TGTGCCAGCGCGAGGGTATCCTACAATGAGCAGTTCTTC	CASARVSYNEQFF
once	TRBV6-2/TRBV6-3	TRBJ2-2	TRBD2	TGTGCCAGCAGTCAGGGACTAGTAACCGGGGAGCTGTTTTTT	CASSQGLVTGELFF
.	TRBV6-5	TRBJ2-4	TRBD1	TGTGCCAGCAGTTACTCGACAGGGGGCCGACGAAACATTCAGTACTTC	CASSYSTGGRRNIQYF
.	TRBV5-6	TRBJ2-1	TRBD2	TGTGCCAGCAGCTTACGGACTAGCGGGGTCTACAATGAGCAGTTCTTC	CASSLRTSGVYNEQFF
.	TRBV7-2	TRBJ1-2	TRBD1	TGTGCCAGCAGCCCAGGGACAGGTGGCTACACCTTC	CASSPGTGGYTF
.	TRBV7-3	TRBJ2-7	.	TGTGCCAGCAGCACAACCCCCGTATACGAGCAGTACTTC	CASSTTPVYEQYF
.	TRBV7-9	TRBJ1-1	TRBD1	TGTGCCAGCAGCGCTACCGGGACAGGGGACGGTTCTTTCTTT	CASSATGTGDGSFF
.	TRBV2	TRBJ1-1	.	TGTGCCAGCAGTGAAGGGACAGAGAACACTGAAGCTTTCTTT	CASSEGTENTEAFF
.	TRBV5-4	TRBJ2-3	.	TGTGCCAGCAGCTCCCCTCCGACAGATACGCAGTATTTT	CASSSPPTDTQYF
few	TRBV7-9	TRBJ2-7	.	TGTGCCAGCAGCAACAGAGGGACCTACGAGCAGTACTTC	CASSNRGTYEQYF
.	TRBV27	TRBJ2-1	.	TGTGCCAGCAGTTTATTAGGCGGAAGGCGCTACAATGAGCAGTTCTTC	CASSLLGGRRYNEQFF
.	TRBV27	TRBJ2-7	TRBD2	TGTGCCAGCAGTTTACCCTCCCCTAGCGGGGGGCCCTCCTACGAGCAGTACTTC	CASSLPSPSGGPSYEQYF
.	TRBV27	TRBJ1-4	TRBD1	TGTGCCAGCAGCAGGACAGGGGGAGAAAAACTGTTTTTT	CASSRTGGEKLFF
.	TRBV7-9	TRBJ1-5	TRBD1	TGTGCCAGCAGCGGCGACAGGGTGCGTCAGCCCCAGCATTTT	CASSGDRVRQPQHF
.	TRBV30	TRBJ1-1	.	TGTGCCTGGGGTGAGGGAGGCACTGAAGCTTTCTTT	CAWGEGGTEAFF
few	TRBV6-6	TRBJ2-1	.	TGTGCCAGCACCCTTTCACTAGAGGGCAATGAGCAGTTCTTC	CASTLSLEGNEQFF
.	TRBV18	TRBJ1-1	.	TGTGCCAGCTCACAGGGGATGGACACTGAAGCTTTCTTT	CASSQGMDTEAFF
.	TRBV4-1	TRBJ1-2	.	TGCGCCAGCAGCCCCCGAGGGGGGGCCACCTATGGCTACACCTTC	CASSPRGGATYGYTF
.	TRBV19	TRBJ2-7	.	TGTGCCAGTAGTGCCTCCTTTCTTGGGGGGGGCAGGGGCTACGAGCAGTACTTC	CASSASFLGGGRGYEQYF
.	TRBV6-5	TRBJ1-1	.	TGTGCCGCCACAGAACAGAGTAACACTGAAGCTTTCTTT	CAATEQSNTEAFF
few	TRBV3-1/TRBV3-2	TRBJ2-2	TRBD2	TGTGCCAGCAGCCAACCGGGACTAAGTTACACCGGGGAGCTGTTTTTT	CASSQPGLSYTGELFF
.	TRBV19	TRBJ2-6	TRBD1	TGTGCCAGCCACCCTAGGGGACAGAGCTCTGGGGCCAACGTCCTGACTTTC	CASHPRGQSSGANVLTF
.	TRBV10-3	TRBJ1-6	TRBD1	TGTGCCATCAGTGGGGGGACAGGCAATTCACCCCTCCACTTT	CAISGGTGNSPLHF
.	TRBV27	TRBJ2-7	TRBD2	TGTGCCAGCAGACCGGGTAGCGGGAGGACTAACGAGCAGTACTTC	CASRPGSGRTNEQYF
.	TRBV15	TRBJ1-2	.	TGTGCCACCAGGGAGACGGTCTTGAGCCCTGCGCCACATGGCTACACCTTC	CATRETVLSPAPHGYTF
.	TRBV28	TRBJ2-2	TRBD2	TGTGCCAGCAGCTGGGAGTTAGCGGGAGGGCTCACCGGGGAGCTGTTTTTT	CASSWELAGGLTGELFF
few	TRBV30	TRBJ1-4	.	TGTGCCTGGAGTGTACGTAGAATACCTGGCGGCGCTAGGGGGTTGGAAACTAATGAAAAACTGTTTTTT	CAWSVRRIPGGARGLETNEKLFF
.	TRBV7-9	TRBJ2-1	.	TGTGCCAGCAGCGTACCTCTAGCGAGCTCCTACAATGAGCAGTTCTTC	CASSVPLASSYNEQFF